This T cell receptor (beta chain) was recorded in a study of CD8 T cells in Susac syndrome. General observations from the study: As the study acknowledged, the number of individuals who were part of its TCR sequencing and HLA analysis was relatively small.

Reverse transcription of 0.5 to 1 ug RNA was performed with random hexamers. Across 54 Vbeta and 13 Jbeta, TCR beta CDR3 was amplified with immunoSEQ multiplex PCR. TCRdb independently ran MiXCR on the immunoSEQ multiplex PCR reads; one entry per CDR3 protein. The sample includes approximately 280,000 distinct CDR3 sequences, around 83% of them seen just once. CD8+ and CD4+ blood T cells underwent TCR beta sequencing. Control patients had untreated stable or active relapsing-remitting multiple sclerosis by revised McDonald criteria. A note on this clonotype: Antigen: not known.

With 7 bases removed from V and 3 bases from J, the gap between germline ends came to 16 bases. The germline V gene encodes CDR1 SEHNR and CDR2 FQNEAQ (reference sequence). The CDR3 loop spans 15 amino acids. This receptor was identified in a human donor with multiple sclerosis. Sequencing was carried out using CD8+ T cells from PBMCs. V is TRBV7-9 and J is TRBJ2-1; possibly TRBD2 for D (6 bases). The CDR3 is CASIDSGRVYNEQFF. The CDR3 DNA reads as TGTGCCAGCATCGATAGCGGTCGGGTCTACAATGAGCAGTTCTTC.